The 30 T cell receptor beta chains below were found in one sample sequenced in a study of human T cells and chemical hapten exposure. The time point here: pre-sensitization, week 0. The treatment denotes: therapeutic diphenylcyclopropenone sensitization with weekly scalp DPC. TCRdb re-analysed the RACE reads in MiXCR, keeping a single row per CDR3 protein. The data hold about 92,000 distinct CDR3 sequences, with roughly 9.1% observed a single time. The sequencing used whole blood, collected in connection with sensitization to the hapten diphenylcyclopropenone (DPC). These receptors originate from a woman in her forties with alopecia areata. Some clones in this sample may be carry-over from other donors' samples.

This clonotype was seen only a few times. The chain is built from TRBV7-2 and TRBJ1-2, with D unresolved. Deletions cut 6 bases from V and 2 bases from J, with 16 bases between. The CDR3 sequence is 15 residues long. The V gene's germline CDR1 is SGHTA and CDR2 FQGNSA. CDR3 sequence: CASSHSKAQNYGYTF. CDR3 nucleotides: TGTGCCAGCAGTCACAGCAAGGCGCAAAACTATGGCTACACCTTC. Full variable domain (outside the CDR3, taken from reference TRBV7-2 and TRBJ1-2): GAGVSQSPSNKVTEKGKDVELRCDPISGHTALYWYRQSLGQGLEFLIYFQGNSAPDKSGLPSDRFSAERTGGSVSTLTIQRTQQEDSAVYLCASSHSKAQNYGYTFGSGTRLTVV.

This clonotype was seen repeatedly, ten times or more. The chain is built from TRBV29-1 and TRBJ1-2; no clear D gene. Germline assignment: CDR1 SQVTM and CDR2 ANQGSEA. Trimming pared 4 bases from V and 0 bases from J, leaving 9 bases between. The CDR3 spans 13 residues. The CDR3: CSVGIGANYGYTF. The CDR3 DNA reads TGCAGCGTTGGGATTGGAGCTAACTATGGCTACACCTTC.

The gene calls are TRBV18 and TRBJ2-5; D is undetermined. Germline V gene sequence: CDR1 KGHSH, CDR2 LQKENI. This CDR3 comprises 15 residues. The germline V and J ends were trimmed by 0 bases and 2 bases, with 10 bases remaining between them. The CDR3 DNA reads TGTGCCAGCTCACCACCGTGGAGCGAACAAGAGACCCAGTACTTC. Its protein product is CASSPPWSEQETQYF. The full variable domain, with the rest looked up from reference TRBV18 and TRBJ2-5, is NAGVMQNPRHLVRRRGQEARLRCSPMKGHSHVYWYRQLPEEGLKFMVYLQKENIIDESGMPKERFSAEFPKEGPSILRIQQVVRGDSAAYFCASSPPWSEQETQYFGPGTRLLVL.

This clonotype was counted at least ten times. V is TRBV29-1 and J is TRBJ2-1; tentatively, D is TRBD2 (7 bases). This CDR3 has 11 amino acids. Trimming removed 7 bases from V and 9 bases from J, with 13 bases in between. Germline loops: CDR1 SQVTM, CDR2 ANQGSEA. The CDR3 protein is CSGGGVGEQFF. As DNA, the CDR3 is TGCAGCGGAGGGGGGGTTGGTGAGCAGTTCTTC.

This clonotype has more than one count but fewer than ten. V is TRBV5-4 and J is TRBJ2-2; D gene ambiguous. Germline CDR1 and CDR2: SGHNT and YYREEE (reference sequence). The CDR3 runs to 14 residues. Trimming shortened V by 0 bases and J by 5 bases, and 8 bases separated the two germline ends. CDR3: CASSLDIGTGELFF. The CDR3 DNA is TGTGCCAGCAGCTTGGACATCGGAACCGGGGAGCTGTTTTTT.

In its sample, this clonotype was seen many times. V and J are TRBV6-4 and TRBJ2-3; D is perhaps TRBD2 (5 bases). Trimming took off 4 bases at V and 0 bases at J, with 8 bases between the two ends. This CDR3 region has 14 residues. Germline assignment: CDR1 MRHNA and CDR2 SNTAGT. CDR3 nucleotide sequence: TGTGCCAGCAGTGCGGAGGCTAGCACAGATACGCAGTATTTT. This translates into CASSAEASTDTQYF.

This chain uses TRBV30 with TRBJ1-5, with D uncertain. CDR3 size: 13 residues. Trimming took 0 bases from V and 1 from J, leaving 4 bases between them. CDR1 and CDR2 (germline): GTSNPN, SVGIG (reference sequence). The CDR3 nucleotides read TGTGCCTGGAGTGTGCAGAGCAATCAGCCCCAGCATTTT. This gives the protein CAWSVQSNQPQHF.

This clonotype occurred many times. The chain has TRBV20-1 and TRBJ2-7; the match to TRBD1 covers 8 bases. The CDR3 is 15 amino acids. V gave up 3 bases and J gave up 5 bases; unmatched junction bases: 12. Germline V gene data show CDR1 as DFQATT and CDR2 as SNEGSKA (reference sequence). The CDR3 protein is CSARGRNRGFNEQYF. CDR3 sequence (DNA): TGCAGTGCTAGGGGCCGTAACAGGGGGTTCAACGAGCAGTACTTC.

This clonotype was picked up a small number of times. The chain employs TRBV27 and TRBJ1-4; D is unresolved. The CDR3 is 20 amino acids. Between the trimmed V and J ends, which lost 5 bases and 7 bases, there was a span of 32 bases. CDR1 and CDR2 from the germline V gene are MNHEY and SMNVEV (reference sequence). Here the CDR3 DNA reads TGTGCCAGCAGTCCTAAATCAGTAAACAAGGGCAGACCATTTATTGAAAAACTGTTTTTT. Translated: CASSPKSVNKGRPFIEKLFF.

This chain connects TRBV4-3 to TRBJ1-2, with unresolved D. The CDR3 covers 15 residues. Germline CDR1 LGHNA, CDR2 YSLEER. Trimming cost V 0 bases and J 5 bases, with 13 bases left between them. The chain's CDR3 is CASSQEAEDVYGYTF. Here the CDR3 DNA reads TGCGCCAGCAGCCAAGAAGCAGAGGATGTTTATGGCTACACCTTC.

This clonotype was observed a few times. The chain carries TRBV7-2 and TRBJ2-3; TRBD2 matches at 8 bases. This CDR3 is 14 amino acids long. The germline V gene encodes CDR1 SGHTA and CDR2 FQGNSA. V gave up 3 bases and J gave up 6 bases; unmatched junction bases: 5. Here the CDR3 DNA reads TGTGCCAGCAGCTTTTACGGGGGGGTGGATACGCAGTATTTT. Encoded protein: CASSFYGGVDTQYF.

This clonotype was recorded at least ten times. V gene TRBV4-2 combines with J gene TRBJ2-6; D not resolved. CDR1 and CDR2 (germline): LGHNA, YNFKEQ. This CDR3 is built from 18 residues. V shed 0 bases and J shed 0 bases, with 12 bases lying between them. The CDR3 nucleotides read TGTGCCAGCAGCCAAGACTGGGCATTAAGCTCTGGGGCCAACGTCCTGACTTTC. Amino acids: CASSQDWALSSGANVLTF.

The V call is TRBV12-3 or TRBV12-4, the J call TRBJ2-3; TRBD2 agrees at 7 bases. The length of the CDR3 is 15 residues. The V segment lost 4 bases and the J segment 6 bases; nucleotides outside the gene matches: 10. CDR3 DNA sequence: TGTGCCAGCAGTTCCGGGGGGAGGGAGGTGGATACGCAGTATTTT. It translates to CASSSGGREVDTQYF.

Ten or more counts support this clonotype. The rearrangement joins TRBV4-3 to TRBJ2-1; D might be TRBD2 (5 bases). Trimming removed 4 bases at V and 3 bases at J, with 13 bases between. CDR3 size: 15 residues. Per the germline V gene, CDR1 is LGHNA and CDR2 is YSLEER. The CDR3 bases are TGCGCCAGCAGCCCGGGGTTTTCCAACTACAATGAGCAGTTCTTC. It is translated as CASSPGFSNYNEQFF.

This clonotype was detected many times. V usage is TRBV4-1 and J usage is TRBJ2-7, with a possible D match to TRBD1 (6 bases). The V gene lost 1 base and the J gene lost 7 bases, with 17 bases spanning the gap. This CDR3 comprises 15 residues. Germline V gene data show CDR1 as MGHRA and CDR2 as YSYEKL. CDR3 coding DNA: TGCGCCAGCAGCCAAGTTTCCGGGACATCGAGGGAGCAGTACTTC. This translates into CASSQVSGTSREQYF.

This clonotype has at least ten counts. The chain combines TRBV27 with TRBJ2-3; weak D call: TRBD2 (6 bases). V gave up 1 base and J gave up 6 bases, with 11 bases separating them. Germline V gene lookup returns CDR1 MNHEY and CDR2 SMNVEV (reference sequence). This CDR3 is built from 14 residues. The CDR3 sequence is CASSLFLEGDTQYF. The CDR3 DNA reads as TGTGCCAGCAGTTTATTCCTGGAGGGGGATACGCAGTATTTT.

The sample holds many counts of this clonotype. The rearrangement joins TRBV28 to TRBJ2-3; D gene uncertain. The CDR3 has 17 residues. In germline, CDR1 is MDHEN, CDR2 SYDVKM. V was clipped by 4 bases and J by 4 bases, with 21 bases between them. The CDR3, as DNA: TGTGCCAGCAGTTCCCCGATAGCAGTGCTCCGGTCAGATACGCAGTATTTT. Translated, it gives CASSSPIAVLRSDTQYF.

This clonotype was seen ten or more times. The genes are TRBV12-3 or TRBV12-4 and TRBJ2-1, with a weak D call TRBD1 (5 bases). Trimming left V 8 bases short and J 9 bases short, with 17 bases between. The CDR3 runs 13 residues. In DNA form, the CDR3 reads TGTGCCAGCGGTCGCAGGGAAGGGTCTGAGCAGTTCTTC. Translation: CASGRREGSEQFF.

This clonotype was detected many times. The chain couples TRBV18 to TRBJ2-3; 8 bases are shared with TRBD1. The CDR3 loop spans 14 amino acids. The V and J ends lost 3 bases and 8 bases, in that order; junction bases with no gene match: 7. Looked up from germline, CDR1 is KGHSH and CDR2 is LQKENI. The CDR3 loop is CASSPLTGETTQYF. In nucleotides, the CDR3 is TGTGCCAGCTCACCGCTGACAGGGGAGACTACGCAGTATTTT. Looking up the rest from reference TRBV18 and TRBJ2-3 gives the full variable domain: NAGVMQNPRHLVRRRGQEARLRCSPMKGHSHVYWYRQLPEEGLKFMVYLQKENIIDESGMPKERFSAEFPKEGPSILRIQQVVRGDSAAYFCASSPLTGETTQYFGPGTRLTVL.

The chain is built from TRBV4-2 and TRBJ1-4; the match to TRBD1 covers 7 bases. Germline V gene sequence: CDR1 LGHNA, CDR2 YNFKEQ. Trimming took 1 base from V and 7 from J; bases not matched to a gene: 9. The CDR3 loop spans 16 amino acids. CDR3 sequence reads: CASSQGLQGVGEKLFF. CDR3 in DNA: TGTGCCAGCAGCCAAGGTCTTCAGGGGGTTGGTGAAAAACTGTTTTTT.

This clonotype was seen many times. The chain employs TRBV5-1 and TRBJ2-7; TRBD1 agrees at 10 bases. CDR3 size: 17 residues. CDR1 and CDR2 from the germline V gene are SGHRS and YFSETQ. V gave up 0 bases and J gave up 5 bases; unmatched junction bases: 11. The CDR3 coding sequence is TGCGCCAGCAGCTTGGACGGGACGGGACAGGGGAGGAACGAGCAGTACTTC. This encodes CASSLDGTGQGRNEQYF.

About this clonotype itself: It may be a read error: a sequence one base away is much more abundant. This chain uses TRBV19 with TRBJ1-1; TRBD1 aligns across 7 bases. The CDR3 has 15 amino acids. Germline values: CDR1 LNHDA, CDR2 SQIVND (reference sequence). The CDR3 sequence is CACSIVNRGNTEAFF. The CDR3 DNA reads TGTGCCTGTAGTATAGTGAACAGGGGGAACACTGAAGCTTTCTTT.

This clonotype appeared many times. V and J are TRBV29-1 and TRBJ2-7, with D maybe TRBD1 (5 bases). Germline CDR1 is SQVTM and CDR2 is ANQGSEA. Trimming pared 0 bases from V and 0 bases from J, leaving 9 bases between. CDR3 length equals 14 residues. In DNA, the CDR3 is TGCAGCGTTGAAGAGTGGGGCAGCTCCTACGAGCAGTACTTC. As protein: CSVEEWGSSYEQYF.

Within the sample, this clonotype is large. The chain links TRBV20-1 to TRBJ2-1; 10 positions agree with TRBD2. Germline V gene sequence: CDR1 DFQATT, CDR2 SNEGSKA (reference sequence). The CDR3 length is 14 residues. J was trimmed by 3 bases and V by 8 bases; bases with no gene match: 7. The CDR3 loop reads CSRIAGGRYNEQFF. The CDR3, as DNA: TGCAGTCGAATAGCGGGGGGCCGCTACAATGAGCAGTTCTTC.

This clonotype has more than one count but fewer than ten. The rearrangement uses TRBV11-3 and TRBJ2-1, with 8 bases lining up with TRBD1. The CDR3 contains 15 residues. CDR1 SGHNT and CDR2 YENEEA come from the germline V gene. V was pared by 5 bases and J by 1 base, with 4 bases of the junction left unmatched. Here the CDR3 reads CASSKGQGSYNEQFF. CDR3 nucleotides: TGTGCCAGCAGCAAAGGACAGGGATCCTACAATGAGCAGTTCTTC.

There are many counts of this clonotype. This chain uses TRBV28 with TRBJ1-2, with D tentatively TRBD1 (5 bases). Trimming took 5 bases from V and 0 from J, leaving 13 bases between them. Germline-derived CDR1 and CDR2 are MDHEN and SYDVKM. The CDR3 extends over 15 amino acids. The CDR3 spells CASSPGTLANYGYTF. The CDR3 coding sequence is TGTGCCAGCAGTCCGGGGACGTTAGCTAACTATGGCTACACCTTC.

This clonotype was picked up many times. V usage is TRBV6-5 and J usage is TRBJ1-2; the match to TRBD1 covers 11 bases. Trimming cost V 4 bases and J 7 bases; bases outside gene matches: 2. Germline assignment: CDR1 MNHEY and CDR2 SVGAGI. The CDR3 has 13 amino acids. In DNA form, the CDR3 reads TGTGCCAGCAGTTTGGACAGGGGGCCTGGCTACACCTTC. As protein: CASSLDRGPGYTF.

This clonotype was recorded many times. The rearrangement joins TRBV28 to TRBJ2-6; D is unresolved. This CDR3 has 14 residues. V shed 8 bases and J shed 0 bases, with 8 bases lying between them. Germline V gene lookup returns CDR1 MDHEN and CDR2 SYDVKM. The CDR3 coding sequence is TGTGCCAGCGGGCCCCCCTCTGGGGCCAACGTCCTGACTTTC. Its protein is CASGPPSGANVLTF.

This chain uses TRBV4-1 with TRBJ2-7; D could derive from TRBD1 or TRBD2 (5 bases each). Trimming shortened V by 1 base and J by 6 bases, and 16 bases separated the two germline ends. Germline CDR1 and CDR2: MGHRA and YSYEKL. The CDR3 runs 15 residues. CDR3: CASSQALGALGEQYF. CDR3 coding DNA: TGCGCCAGCAGCCAAGCCCTCGGGGCCCTCGGCGAGCAGTACTTC.

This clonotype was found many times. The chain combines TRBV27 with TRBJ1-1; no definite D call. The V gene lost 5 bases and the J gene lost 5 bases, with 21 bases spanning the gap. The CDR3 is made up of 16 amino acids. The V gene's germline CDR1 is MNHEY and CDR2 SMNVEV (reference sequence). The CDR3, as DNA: TGTGCCAGCAGTCCATCAAGGAGGGATGACGATACTGAAGCTTTCTTT. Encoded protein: CASSPSRRDDDTEAFF.